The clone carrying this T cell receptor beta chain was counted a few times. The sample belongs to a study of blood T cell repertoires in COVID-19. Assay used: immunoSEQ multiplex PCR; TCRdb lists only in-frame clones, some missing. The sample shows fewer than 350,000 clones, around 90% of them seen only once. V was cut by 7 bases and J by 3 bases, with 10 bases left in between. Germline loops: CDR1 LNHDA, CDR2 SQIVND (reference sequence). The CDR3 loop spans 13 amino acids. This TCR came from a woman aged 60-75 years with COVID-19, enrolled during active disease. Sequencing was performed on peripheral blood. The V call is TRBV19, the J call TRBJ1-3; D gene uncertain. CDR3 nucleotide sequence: TGTGCCAGTACCCGGGATCTTGGAAACACCATATATTTT. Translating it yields CASTRDLGNTIYF.